This T cell receptor beta chain was observed in a study of T cell responses to AZD1222 COVID-19 vaccine. To note about this clone: Its antigen is not identified.

Samples with a second dose at about 4 or about 12 weeks were pooled together. Profiled with immunoSEQ multiplex PCR; TCRdb holds only in-frame clones, not every one. The sample lists approximately 61,000 clones, around 81% seen once, with 20% to 30% in the top ten. Study-wide findings and caveats: The study identified only six AZD1222 recipients as seropositive at baseline. Repertoire collection took place solely once the T cell response had peaked. Spike-specific TCRs gained breadth and depth after people received two AZD1222 doses.

V lost 5 bases and J 0 bases, leaving 15 bases between the germline ends. Germline CDR1 is SNHLY and CDR2 is FYNNEI. This CDR3 has 16 amino acids. The source is an adult who received the AZD1222 COVID-19 vaccine. The rearrangement uses TRBV2 and TRBJ2-3, with D maybe TRBD1 (6 bases). The material was peripheral blood, obtained 28 days after the second AZD1222 dose. CDR3 coding DNA: TGTGCCAGCAGTTTCCAGGGGTCTTCTAGCACAGATACGCAGTATTTT. Its translation is CASSFQGSSSTDTQYF.